This T cell receptor (beta chain) is drawn from a study of cytomegalovirus exposure and HLA in healthy donors. The PCR contained 60 Vbeta and 13 Jbeta primers. Methods used by the authors: The count from a later analysis was tens of millions of unique TCR beta chains, 9.5 million to 13 million of them shared. The repertoire was sequenced with immunoSEQ multiplex PCR; TCRdb's copy has only in-frame clones and lacks some. Clonal size and the V and J genes are those of that table, whereas D and trimming came from the DNA. The table lists approximately 170,000 clones, roughly 85% of them singletons. General study findings and limits: For TCR beta chains, V- and J-gene trimming was later linked to a missense DCLRE1C variant. When a later analysis compared HLA-associated TCR beta chains with equally common others, the HLA-associated chains turned out to be more clonally expanded and to have lower generation probabilities. Later, an analysis found that common viral pathogens appeared to be linked with several of the most significant clusters.

As for this clone: The target antigen is unknown.

The ends were cut back, 3 bases at V and 6 bases at J, with 16 bases in the middle. This CDR3 comprises 15 residues. Germline-derived CDR1 and CDR2 are KGHSH and LQKENI. Sequencing used PBMCs. This rearrangement joins TRBV18 to TRBJ2-3; D is uncertain. The receptor was isolated from a boy aged 2 to 9 in good health and CMV-seronegative. CDR3 DNA: TGTGCCAGCTCACCCTTATTCGGAAAGGAGGATACGCAGTATTTT. It is translated as CASSPLFGKEDTQYF.